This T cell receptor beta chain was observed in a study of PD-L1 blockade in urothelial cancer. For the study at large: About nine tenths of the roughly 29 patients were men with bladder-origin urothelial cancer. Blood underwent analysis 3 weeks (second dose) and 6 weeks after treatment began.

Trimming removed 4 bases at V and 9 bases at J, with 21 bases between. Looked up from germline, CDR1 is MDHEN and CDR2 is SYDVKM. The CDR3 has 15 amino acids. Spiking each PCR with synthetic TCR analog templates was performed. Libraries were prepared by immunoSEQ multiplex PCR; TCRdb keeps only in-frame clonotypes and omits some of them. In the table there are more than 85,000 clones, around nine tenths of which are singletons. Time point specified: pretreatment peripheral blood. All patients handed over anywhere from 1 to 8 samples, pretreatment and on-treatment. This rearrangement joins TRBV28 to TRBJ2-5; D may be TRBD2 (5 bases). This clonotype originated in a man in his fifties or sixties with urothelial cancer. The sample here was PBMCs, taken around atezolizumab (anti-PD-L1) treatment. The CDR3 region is CASSSSSGGRRAQYF. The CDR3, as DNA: TGTGCCAGCAGTTCCTCATCGGGCGGGCGTAGGGCCCAGTACTTC.